This T cell receptor beta chain was observed in a study of technical replicates of blood from several donors. Germline V gene lookup returns CDR1 SGDLS and CDR2 YYNGEE. The ends lost 4 bases at V and 4 bases at J; junction bases unmatched: 4. The CDR3 length is 15 residues. This table comes from immunoSEQ multiplex PCR, and its TCRdb copy is limited to in-frame clones, with some not included. This sample has 45,000 to 55,000 clones, with roughly 95% found just once. The genes are TRBV9 and TRBJ2-2, with TRBD2 matching 10 bases. This TCR was recovered from a human donor in good health. The source material was T cells isolated from PBMCs. The CDR3 nucleotides read TGTGCCAGCAGCCCTCCTAGCGGGAGCACCGGGGAGCTGTTTTTT. It is translated as CASSPPSGSTGELFF. Full variable domain (outside the CDR3, taken from reference TRBV9 and TRBJ2-2): DSGVTQTPKHLITATGQRVTLRCSPRSGDLSVYWYQQSLDQGLQFLIQYYNGEERAKGNILERFSAQQFPDLHSELNLSSLELGDSALYFCASSPPSGSTGELFFGEGSRLTVL.